This entry lists 3 T cell receptor beta chains sequenced from one sample in a study of cytomegalovirus exposure and HLA in healthy donors. The PCR used 60 Vbeta and 13 Jbeta primers. TCRdb's copy holds only in-frame clones and misses some; the assay was immunoSEQ multiplex PCR. The sample table includes 110,000 to 150,000 clones. Sample: PBMCs. These TCRs come from a woman between 18 and 29 years old in good health and CMV-seronegative.

Here the CDR3 DNA reads TGTGCCAGCAGCGTAGATGTAGCGGAGGGCAATGAGCAGTTCTTC. Amino acids: CASSVDVAEGNEQFF. The chain joins TRBV9 to TRBJ2-1; tentatively, D is TRBD2 (6 bases). Trimming cost V 0 bases and J 6 bases, with 13 bases left between them. The CDR3 length is 15 residues. CDR1 is SGDLS and CDR2 is YYNGEE in the germline V gene.

This rearrangement joins TRBV27 to TRBJ1-4; D unclear. Between the trimmed V and J ends, which lost 3 bases and 7 bases, there was a span of 15 bases. The CDR3 contains 15 residues. Germline-derived CDR1 and CDR2 are MNHEY and SMNVEV (reference sequence). Here the CDR3 DNA reads TGTGCCAGCAGTTTCAACCCGGGGTTCGGTGAAAAACTGTTTTTT. Protein product: CASSFNPGFGEKLFF.

The chain employs TRBV27 and TRBJ2-1, with D maybe TRBD2 (6 bases). The CDR3 spans 14 residues. The germline V and J ends were trimmed by 1 base and 6 bases, with 10 bases remaining between them. The germline V gene encodes CDR1 MNHEY and CDR2 SMNVEV (reference sequence). The CDR3 DNA follows: TGTGCCAGCAGTTTATTTGTGACTAGCAATGAGCAGTTCTTC. Its translation: CASSLFVTSNEQFF.